This T cell receptor (beta chain) was captured in a study of identical twins. Regarding the study as a whole: Twin-shared out-of-frame alpha sequences showed excess low generation probability. Fewer insertions were carried by abundant cord blood beta clonotypes, but none was seen in memory repertoires.

Regarding this clonotype: Its antigen is not identified.

Germline V gene sequence: CDR1 DFQATT, CDR2 SNEGSKA (reference sequence). The CDR3 spans 12 residues. The V end was cut by 8 bases, the J end by 6 bases, with 14 bases between. TCRdb fed the 5' RACE reads into MiXCR, producing one record per CDR3 protein. Among about 100,000 distinct CDR3 sequences listed, roughly 6% were seen once. The sequencing sample was made of memory T cells sorted from blood. The J gene is TRBJ1-5, the V gene TRBV20-1; a possible D gene is TRBD1 (6 bases). The sequence was obtained from a woman aged 45-65 years in good health. DNA for the CDR3: TGCAGTCTTACCAGGGGAGGTCAGCCCCAGCATTTT. Translating it yields CSLTRGGQPQHF.